This TCR beta chain was retrieved from a study of cytomegalovirus exposure and HLA in healthy donors. The CDR3 covers 15 residues. Trimming took 5 bases from V and 6 from J, leaving 16 bases between them. Germline CDR1 is SGHTA and CDR2 is FQGNSA. A word on this clone: Its antigen is not identified.

Whole-study findings and limits: Sequence variants that were highly shared formed a cluster that was likely a sequencing artifact.

Primers: 60 Vbeta forward and 13 Jbeta reverse. The assay was immunoSEQ multiplex PCR, and TCRdb's table has in-frame clones only and misses some. The sample records 150,000 to 200,000 clones, roughly three quarters being singletons. This clonotype was sampled from a woman aged 50 to 60 in good health and CMV-seronegative. The chain has TRBV7-2 and TRBJ2-2; tentative D call: TRBD1 (5 bases). The sample consisted of PBMCs. CDR3 protein: CASSGRVVKAGELFF. In DNA form, the CDR3 reads TGTGCCAGCAGCGGCAGGGTTGTCAAGGCCGGGGAGCTGTTTTTT.